The 12 T cell receptor beta chains below all came from one sample that was sequenced in a study of cytomegalovirus exposure and HLA in healthy donors. Both 60 Vbeta primers and 13 Jbeta primers went into the PCR. Repertoires were generated with immunoSEQ multiplex PCR, while TCRdb's copy carries only in-frame clones and drops some. This sample has 190,000 or so clones, with less than 85% found just once. The sequenced sample consisted of PBMCs. The receptors shown here come from a boy younger than 18 in good health and CMV-seronegative.

The CDR3 loop reads CASSSSGGHNYGYTF. In nucleotides, the CDR3 is TGTGCCAGCAGCTCCTCAGGGGGCCATAACTATGGCTACACCTTC. V and J are TRBV7-3 and TRBJ1-2, with 8 bases fitting TRBD1. Germline CDR1 SGHTA, CDR2 FQGTGA. The CDR3 spans 15 residues. Trimming cost V 4 bases and J 1 base; bases outside gene matches: 5.

The chain links TRBV7-9 to TRBJ1-1; 8 positions agree with TRBD1. Trimming removed 5 bases from V and 3 bases from J; junction bases left unmatched: 5. CDR3 size: 14 residues. Germline V gene lookup returns CDR1 SEHNR and CDR2 FQNEAQ (reference sequence). The CDR3 here is CASSEPQGDTEAFF. The CDR3 nucleotides are TGTGCCAGCAGCGAGCCACAGGGGGACACTGAAGCTTTCTTT.

The chain links TRBV6-1 to TRBJ1-2; the D gene is possibly TRBD1 (5 bases). V dropped 0 bases and J dropped 1 base, with 18 bases sitting between them. CDR1 MNHNS and CDR2 SASEGT come from the germline V gene. The CDR3 consists of 18 residues. The CDR3 DNA follows: TGTGCCAGCAGTGAAGCGGTGGGGGTTGGGAGGTTTAACTATGGCTACACCTTC. Its protein product is CASSEAVGVGRFNYGYTF.

The chain recombines TRBV29-1 with TRBJ1-6; 11 bases agree with TRBD1. V lost 6 bases and J lost 6; bases outside the gene matches: 1. The germline CDR1 and CDR2 sequences are SQVTM and ANQGSEA. This CDR3 is 13 amino acids long. The chain's CDR3 is CSVGTGGNSPLHF. The DNA of the CDR3 is TGCAGCGTAGGGACAGGGGGTAATTCACCCCTCCACTTT. The full variable domain, in which reference TRBV29-1 and TRBJ1-6 provide the parts outside the CDR3, is SAVISQKPSRDICQRGTSLTIQCQVDSQVTMMFWYRQQPGQSLTLIATANQGSEATYESGFVIDKFPISRPNLTFSTLTVSNMSPEDSSIYLCSVGTGGNSPLHFGNGTRLTVT.

This clone was counted a few times. This chain uses TRBV6-5 with TRBJ1-4; TRBD1 matches 7 bases. The CDR3 extends over 16 amino acids. The ends lost 2 bases at V and 1 base at J; junction bases unmatched: 4. Germline values: CDR1 MNHEY, CDR2 SVGAGI. CDR3 in amino acids: CASSYDTGETNEKLFF. The DNA for the CDR3 is TGTGCCAGCAGTTACGATACAGGGGAAACTAATGAAAAACTGTTTTTT.

The sample holds a few counts of this clone. The rearrangement uses TRBV20-1 and TRBJ2-5; TRBD2 might be the D (5 bases). Germline V gene data show CDR1 as DFQATT and CDR2 as SNEGSKA (reference sequence). V gave up 3 bases and J gave up 7 bases, with 6 bases separating them. The length of the CDR3 is 10 residues. CDR3 DNA: TGCAGTGCTAGTGCGGGGACCCAGTACTTC. Encoded protein: CSASAGTQYF.

This chain connects TRBV7-9 to TRBJ2-7, with 8 bases lining up with TRBD2. The CDR3 runs 14 residues. CDR1 SEHNR and CDR2 FQNEAQ come from the germline V gene (reference sequence). V trimming: 4 bases; J trimming: 5 bases; junction bases outside the gene matches: 7. The CDR3 here is CASSSSGRADEQYF. The CDR3 bases are TGTGCCAGCAGCTCAAGCGGGAGAGCGGACGAGCAGTACTTC.

The chain joins TRBV5-4 to TRBJ2-5; 7 bases agree with TRBD1. With 4 bases clipped from V and 3 bases from J, the junction kept 3 bases outside the gene matches. CDR1 is SGHNT and CDR2 is YYREEE in the germline V gene (reference sequence). This CDR3 contains 13 residues. CDR3 sequence (DNA): TGTGCCAGCAGCCGCGGACAGGAAGAGACCCAGTACTTC. Its translation is CASSRGQEETQYF.

This clone was detected a few times. This chain connects TRBV15 to TRBJ1-4; 8 bases map to TRBD1. Germline loops: CDR1 LNHNV, CDR2 YYDKDF (reference sequence). Unmatched junction bases numbered 9, after V lost 9 bases and J lost 3 bases. This CDR3 is 15 amino acids long. CDR3 bases: TGTGCCACAACCACAGGGGGTCGGTCTAATGAAAAACTGTTTTTT. Residues: CATTTGGRSNEKLFF.

The CDR3 nucleotides are TGTGCCAGCAGTGCAGGGGGATTCTCCTACGAGCAGTACTTC. Protein sequence: CASSAGGFSYEQYF. V usage is TRBV6-1 and J usage is TRBJ2-7; 7 nucleotides line up with TRBD1. From germline, CDR1 is MNHNS and CDR2 SASEGT. This CDR3 comprises 14 residues. Unmatched junction bases numbered 3, after V lost 4 bases and J lost 0 bases.

This clone was observed once. This rearrangement joins TRBV2 to TRBJ1-2; D unclear. V dropped 2 bases and J dropped 7 bases, with 11 bases sitting between them. The CDR3 totals 13 residues. Germline assignment: CDR1 SNHLY and CDR2 FYNNEI. The CDR3, as DNA: TGTGCCAGCAGTGAAAGGGAGGGCTCTGGCTACACCTTC. Its protein product is CASSEREGSGYTF. Based on the CDR3 plus reference TRBV2 and TRBJ1-2, the full variable domain is EPEVTQTPSHQVTQMGQEVILRCVPISNHLYFYWYRQILGQKVEFLVSFYNNEISEKSEIFDDQFSVERPDGSNFTLKIRSTKLEDSAMYFCASSEREGSGYTFGSGTRLTVV.

The chain is built from TRBV7-8 and TRBJ1-6; TRBD1 agrees at 9 bases. The V gene end was trimmed by 1 base and the J gene end by 4 bases; junction bases not matched to a gene: 5. Germline-derived CDR1 and CDR2 are SGHVS and FQNEAQ. The CDR3 totals 17 residues. The CDR3 nucleotides are TGTGCCAGCAGCTTAGGGGGACAGGGCCAGTATAATTCACCCCTCCACTTT. Its protein product is CASSLGGQGQYNSPLHF.